This T cell receptor beta chain derives from a study of cytomegalovirus exposure and HLA in healthy donors. Study-wide background: Findings of an earlier analysis included over 95 million unique TCR beta sequences from 200 million or so T cells. Caucasian-associated ancestry cluster membership applied to approximately 84% of 398 genotyped donors.

A multiplex PCR was run with 60 Vbeta primers and 13 Jbeta primers. This table comes from immunoSEQ multiplex PCR, and its TCRdb copy is limited to in-frame clones, with some not included. The table has roughly 140,000 clones, about 80% seen once. Points from the study as a whole: Researchers reported in a later analysis that a missense DCLRE1C variant was tied to TCR beta V- and J-gene trimming.

The CDR3 runs 14 residues. Germline V gene sequence: CDR1 MNHEY, CDR2 SVGAGI. V was trimmed by 4 bases and J by 3 bases, leaving 10 bases between them. This clone was observed a single time. The antigen is undetermined. Source material: PBMCs. The chain couples TRBV6-5 to TRBJ1-5, with a tentative D call TRBD1 (5 bases). The origin of this receptor is a man in his forties or fifties in good health and CMV-seropositive. CDR3 nucleotide sequence: TGTGCCAGCAGTTCCCCAGGGAACAATCAGCCCCAGCATTTT. Translated, it gives CASSSPGNNQPQHF.